One sample yielded the 21 T cell receptor beta chains listed below, sequenced in a study of shared clonotypes between healthy human individuals. Method: immunoSEQ multiplex PCR; TCRdb's copy keeps in-frame clones and lacks some. The repertoire consists of about 2 million clones, with about 95% occurring once and the leading ten covering roughly 1%. In the naive CD8 group, cells lacked CD45RO and were positively selected for CCR7, so terminally differentiated effector memory CD45RA+ cells were left out. Input material: naive CD8+ T cells sorted from blood. The receptors stem from a man younger than 35 in good health.

The genes are TRBV27 and TRBJ1-3; a possible D gene is TRBD1 (6 bases). The V end was cut by 6 bases, the J end by 4 bases, with 19 bases between. Germline CDR1 MNHEY, CDR2 SMNVEV (reference sequence). The CDR3 consists of 16 residues. CDR3: CASSPIRGGMGNTIYF. CDR3 bases: TGTGCCAGCAGCCCGATTCGGGGGGGCATGGGAAACACCATATATTTT.

Comments on this clone: One end of the junction varies from germline; a read error may be responsible. V is TRBV7-7 and J is TRBJ2-5, with 8 bases matching TRBD1. Germline assignment: CDR1 SSHAT and CDR2 FNYEAQ (reference sequence). CDR3 length: 15 residues. The CDR3 DNA sequence: TGTGCTAGCAGCCCGGAGGACAGGGCGCAAGAGACCCAGTACTTC. It translates to CASSPEDRAQETQYF.

The chain links TRBV4-1 to TRBJ2-1; 8 positions match TRBD2. CDR3 size: 16 residues. With V trimmed by 3 bases and J by 0 bases, 4 bases remained unmatched. Germline CDR1 is MGHRA and CDR2 is YSYEKL. For the CDR3, the DNA is TGCGCCAGCAGCCAGGAGCGGGGGCCCTCCTACAATGAGCAGTTCTTC. Translation gives CASSQERGPSYNEQFF.

The chain employs TRBV5-1 and TRBJ2-2, with D possibly being TRBD1 (5 bases). CDR3 length equals 12 residues. V was trimmed by 6 bases and J by 6 bases, leaving 9 bases between them. Germline values: CDR1 SGHRS, CDR2 YFSETQ. CDR3 sequence: CASKWGAGELFF. In DNA, the CDR3 is TGCGCCAGCAAATGGGGCGCCGGGGAGCTGTTTTTT. Combining the CDR3 with reference TRBV5-1 and TRBJ2-2 gives the whole variable domain KAGVTQTPRYLIKTRGQQVTLSCSPISGHRSVSWYQQTPGQGLQFLFEYFSETQRNKGNFPGRFSGRQFSNSRSEMNVSTLELGDSALYLCASKWGAGELFFGEGSRLTVL.

The CDR3 loop reads CASSLSGTGSHEQYF. The CDR3 DNA follows: TGTGCCAGCAGCTTGTCCGGGACAGGGAGCCACGAGCAGTACTTC. The chain links TRBV5-4 to TRBJ2-7, with TRBD1 identical over 9 bases. Germline CDR1 SGHNT, CDR2 YYREEE (reference sequence). CDR3 length: 15 amino acids. V shed 1 base and J 5 bases; nucleotides not matched to a gene: 7.

The table lists this clone with a count of one. The J gene is TRBJ2-7, the V gene TRBV28; D may be TRBD2 (5 bases). Per germline, CDR1 MDHEN and CDR2 SYDVKM. V shed 6 bases and J shed 2 bases, with 11 bases lying between them. The CDR3 sequence is 13 residues long. CDR3: CASRPGYTYEQYF. The CDR3 region has the DNA TGTGCCAGCAGACCGGGATACACCTACGAGCAGTACTTC.

CDR3 DNA sequence: TGTGCCAGCAGCGAGTTGGGGAATGAAAAACTGTTTTTT. Protein product: CASSELGNEKLFF. The chain carries TRBV7-8 and TRBJ1-4; D is ambiguous. Between the trimmed V and J ends, which lost 5 bases and 5 bases, there was a span of 9 bases. This CDR3 has 13 amino acids. Per germline, CDR1 SGHVS and CDR2 FQNEAQ.

This chain connects TRBV6-6 to TRBJ2-2; D is uncertain. V lost 0 bases to trimming and J lost 4 bases, with 6 bases between them. Germline values: CDR1 MNHNY, CDR2 SVGAGI (reference sequence). This CDR3 spans 14 amino acids. The CDR3, as DNA: TGTGCCAGCAGTTACTCTGCCCCCACCGGGGAGCTGTTTTTT. Translation gives CASSYSAPTGELFF.

The chain is built from TRBV21-1 and TRBJ2-3. TRBV21-1 counts as a pseudogene. This CDR3 is 16 amino acids long. CDR3 bases: TGTGCCAGCAGCAAAGCGCTAAGTGGCAGCACAGATACGCAGTATTTT. Translated: CASSKALSGSTDTQYF.

The V call is TRBV4-1, the J call TRBJ2-7, with 9 bases that match TRBD1. The CDR3 runs 16 residues. Germline trimming cut 3 bases from V and 2 bases from J; bases unmatched to any gene: 8. Germline V gives CDR1 MGHRA, CDR2 YSYEKL. The CDR3 spells CASSQAVQGAAYEQYF. The DNA of the CDR3 is TGCGCCAGCAGCCAGGCCGTACAGGGGGCTGCCTACGAGCAGTACTTC.

The gene calls are TRBV9 and TRBJ1-2, with unresolved D. Trimming stripped 5 bases from V and 3 bases from J, with 17 bases between. The germline V gene has CDR1 SGDLS and CDR2 YYNGEE. The CDR3 covers 15 residues. The CDR3 here is CASRRGNLIDYGYTF. DNA of the CDR3: TGTGCCAGCAGAAGAGGGAACTTAATAGACTATGGCTACACCTTC. The complete variable domain, with remaining parts taken from reference TRBV9 and TRBJ1-2, reads DSGVTQTPKHLITATGQRVTLRCSPRSGDLSVYWYQQSLDQGLQFLIQYYNGEERAKGNILERFSAQQFPDLHSELNLSSLELGDSALYFCASRRGNLIDYGYTFGSGTRLTVV.

The chain carries TRBV27 and TRBJ2-2, with unresolved D. Between the trimmed V and J ends, which lost 7 bases and 4 bases, there was a span of 10 bases. Per germline, CDR1 MNHEY and CDR2 SMNVEV (reference sequence). CDR3 length: 13 amino acids. The CDR3 sequence is CASTPFGTGELFF. The DNA of the CDR3 is TGTGCCAGCACCCCATTCGGCACCGGGGAGCTGTTTTTT.

This chain connects TRBV19 to TRBJ2-1; D gene unclear. Germline CDR1 LNHDA, CDR2 SQIVND (reference sequence). This CDR3 comprises 13 residues. Deletions cut 6 bases from V and 6 bases from J, with 12 bases between. The CDR3: CASSLYNSNEQFF. In nucleotides, the CDR3 is TGTGCCAGTAGCTTATATAATTCCAATGAGCAGTTCTTC.

This rearrangement joins TRBV19 to TRBJ2-7; D not certain. Between the trimmed V and J ends, which lost 11 bases and 6 bases, there was a span of 17 bases. Germline lookup yields CDR1 LNHDA and CDR2 SQIVND (reference sequence). The length of the CDR3 is 12 residues. The CDR3 reads CAVNGDSGEQYF. In DNA form, the CDR3 reads TGTGCCGTTAATGGGGATTCTGGCGAGCAGTACTTC.

A remark on this clone: The same CDR3 can be traced to other DNA sequences in this sample. The chain joins TRBV10-3 to TRBJ2-7, with unresolved D. There are 11 residues in the CDR3. The V end was cut by 0 bases, the J end by 6 bases, with 3 bases between. Germline assignment: CDR1 ENHRY and CDR2 SYGVKD. CDR3 DNA sequence: TGTGCCATCAGTGAGTCGTCCGAGCAGTACTTC. It is translated as CAISESSEQYF.

With respect to this clone: The sample carries other DNA sequences with the same CDR3. The chain is built from TRBV11-2 and TRBJ2-5; a weak D match, TRBD2 (6 bases). The CDR3 is 15 residues long. In germline, CDR1 is SGHAT, CDR2 FQNNGV. The V and J ends lost 1 base and 4 bases respectively, with 13 bases between them. DNA of the CDR3: TGTGCCAGCAGCTTAGGTGCCGGGGGAGGAGAGACCCAGTACTTC. Translating it yields CASSLGAGGGETQYF.

This sequence joins TRBV9 and TRBJ1-2, with D perhaps matching TRBD1 (5 bases). Germline CDR1 is SGDLS and CDR2 is YYNGEE. The CDR3 runs to 14 residues. The V gene lost 4 bases and the J gene lost 4 bases, with 14 bases spanning the gap. The DNA for the CDR3 is TGTGCCAGCAGCTTTGGGACGGGAAGCTATGGCTACACCTTC. Protein product: CASSFGTGSYGYTF.

This clone showed up just once. This sequence joins TRBV4-1 and TRBJ1-4; D remains ambiguous. CDR3 size: 15 residues. The germline gives CDR1 MGHRA, CDR2 YSYEKL. The germline V and J ends were trimmed by 3 bases and 7 bases, with 15 bases remaining between them. The CDR3 is CASSQQKRGGEKLFF. CDR3 DNA sequence: TGCGCCAGCAGCCAGCAAAAGCGGGGAGGTGAAAAACTGTTTTTT.

The rearrangement links TRBV7-9 to TRBJ2-1; tentatively, D is TRBD1 (6 bases). The CDR3 length is 15 residues. V was pared by 5 bases and J by 7 bases, with 18 bases between. Germline V gene lookup returns CDR1 SEHNR and CDR2 FQNEAQ (reference sequence). This CDR3 is CASSQIESTGNEQFF. For the CDR3, the DNA is TGTGCCAGCAGCCAAATCGAGTCCACAGGGAATGAGCAGTTCTTC.

The V call is TRBV6-1, the J call TRBJ2-7, with no clear D. The CDR3 runs to 12 residues. V was cut by 10 bases and J by 3 bases, with 13 bases left in between. Per the germline V gene, CDR1 is MNHNS and CDR2 is SASEGT. The CDR3 sequence is CATKDVGYEQYF. In DNA form, the CDR3 reads TGTGCCACTAAGGACGTCGGCTACGAGCAGTACTTC.

The V gene is TRBV7-9, the J gene TRBJ2-5; D unclear. CDR1 and CDR2 (germline): SEHNR, FQNEAQ (reference sequence). V gave up 1 base and J gave up 0 bases, with 9 bases separating them. This CDR3 has 15 amino acids. The CDR3 DNA follows: TGTGCCAGCAGCTTAGGTGTCGTAAACCAAGAGACCCAGTACTTC. It specifies CASSLGVVNQETQYF.